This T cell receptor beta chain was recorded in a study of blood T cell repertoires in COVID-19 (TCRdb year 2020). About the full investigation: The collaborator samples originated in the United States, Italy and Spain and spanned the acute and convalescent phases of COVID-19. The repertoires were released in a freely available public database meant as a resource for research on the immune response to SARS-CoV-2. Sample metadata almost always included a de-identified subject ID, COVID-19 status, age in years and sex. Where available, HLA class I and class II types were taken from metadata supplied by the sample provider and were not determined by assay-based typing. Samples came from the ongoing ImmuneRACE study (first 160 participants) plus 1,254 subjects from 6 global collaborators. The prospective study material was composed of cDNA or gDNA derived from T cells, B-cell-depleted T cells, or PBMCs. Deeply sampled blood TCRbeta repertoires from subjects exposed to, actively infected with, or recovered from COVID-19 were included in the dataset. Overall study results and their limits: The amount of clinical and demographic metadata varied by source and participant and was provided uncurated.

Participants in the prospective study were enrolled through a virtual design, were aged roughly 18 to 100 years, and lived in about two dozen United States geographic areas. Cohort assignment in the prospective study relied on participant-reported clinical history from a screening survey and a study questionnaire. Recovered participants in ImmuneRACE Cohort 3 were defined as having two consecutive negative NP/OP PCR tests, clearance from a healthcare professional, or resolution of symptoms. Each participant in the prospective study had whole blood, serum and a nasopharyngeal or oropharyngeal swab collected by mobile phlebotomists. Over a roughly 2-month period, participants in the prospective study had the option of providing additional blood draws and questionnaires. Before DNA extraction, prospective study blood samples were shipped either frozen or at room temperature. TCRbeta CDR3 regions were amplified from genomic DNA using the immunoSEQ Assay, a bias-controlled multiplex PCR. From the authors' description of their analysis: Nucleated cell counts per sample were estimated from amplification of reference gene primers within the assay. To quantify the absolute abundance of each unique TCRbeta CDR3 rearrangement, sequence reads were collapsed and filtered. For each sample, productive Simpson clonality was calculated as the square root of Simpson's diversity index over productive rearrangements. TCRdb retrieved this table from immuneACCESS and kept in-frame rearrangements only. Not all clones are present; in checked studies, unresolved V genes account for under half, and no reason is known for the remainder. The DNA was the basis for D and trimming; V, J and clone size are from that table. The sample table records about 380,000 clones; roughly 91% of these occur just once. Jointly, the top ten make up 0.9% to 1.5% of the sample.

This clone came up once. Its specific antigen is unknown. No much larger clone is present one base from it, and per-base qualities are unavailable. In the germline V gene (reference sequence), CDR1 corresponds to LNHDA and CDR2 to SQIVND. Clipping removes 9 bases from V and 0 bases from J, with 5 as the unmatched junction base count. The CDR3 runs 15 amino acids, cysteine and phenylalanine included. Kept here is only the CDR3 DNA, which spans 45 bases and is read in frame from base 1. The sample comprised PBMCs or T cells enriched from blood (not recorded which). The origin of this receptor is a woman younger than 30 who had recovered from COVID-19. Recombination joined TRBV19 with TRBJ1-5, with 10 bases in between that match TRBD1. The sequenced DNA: TGTGCCAGCGGACAGGGGGGATATAGCAATCAGCCCCAGCATTTT. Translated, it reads CASGQGGYSNQPQHF.